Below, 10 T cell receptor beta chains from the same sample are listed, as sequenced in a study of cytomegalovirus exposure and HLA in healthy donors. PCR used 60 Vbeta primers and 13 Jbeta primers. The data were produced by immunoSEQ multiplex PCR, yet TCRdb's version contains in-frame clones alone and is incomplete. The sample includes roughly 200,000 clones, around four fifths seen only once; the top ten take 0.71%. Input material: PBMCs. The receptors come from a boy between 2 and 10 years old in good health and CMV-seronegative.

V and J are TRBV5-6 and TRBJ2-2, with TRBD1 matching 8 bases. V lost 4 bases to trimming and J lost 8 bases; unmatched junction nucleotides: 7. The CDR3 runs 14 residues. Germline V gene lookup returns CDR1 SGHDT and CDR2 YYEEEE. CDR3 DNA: TGTGCCAGCAGCCCACGGGACAGGTTGGGGGAGCTGTTTTTT. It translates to CASSPRDRLGELFF. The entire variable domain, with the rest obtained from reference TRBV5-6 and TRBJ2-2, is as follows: DAGVTQSPTHLIKTRGQQVTLRCSPKSGHDTVSWYQQALGQGPQFIFQYYEEEERQRGNFPDRFSGHQFPNYSSELNVNALLLGDSALYLCASSPRDRLGELFFGEGSRLTVL.

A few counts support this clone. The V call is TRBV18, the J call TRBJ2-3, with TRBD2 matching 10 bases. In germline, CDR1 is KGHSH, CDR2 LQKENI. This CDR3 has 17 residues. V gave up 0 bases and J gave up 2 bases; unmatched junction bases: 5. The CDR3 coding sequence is TGTGCCAGCTCACCACCAGAAAGCGGGAGGGCCACAGATACGCAGTATTTT. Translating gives CASSPPESGRATDTQYF.

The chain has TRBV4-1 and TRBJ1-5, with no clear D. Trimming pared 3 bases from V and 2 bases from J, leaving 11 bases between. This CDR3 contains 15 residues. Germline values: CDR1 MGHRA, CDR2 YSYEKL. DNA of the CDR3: TGCGCCAGCAGCCAGCTATTGGGAGGCAATCAGCCCCAGCATTTT. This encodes CASSQLLGGNQPQHF.

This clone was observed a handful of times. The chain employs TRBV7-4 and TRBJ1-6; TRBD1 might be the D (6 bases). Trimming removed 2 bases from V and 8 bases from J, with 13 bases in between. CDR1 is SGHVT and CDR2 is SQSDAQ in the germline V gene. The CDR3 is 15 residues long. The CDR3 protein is CASSLKRDNHSPLHF. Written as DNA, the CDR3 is TGTGCCAGCAGCTTAAAACGGGACAACCATTCACCCCTCCACTTT.

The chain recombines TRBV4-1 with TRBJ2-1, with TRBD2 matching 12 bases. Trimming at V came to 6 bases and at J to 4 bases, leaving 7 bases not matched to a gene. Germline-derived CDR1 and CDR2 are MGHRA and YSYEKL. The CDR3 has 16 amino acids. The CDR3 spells CASRQRLAGVYNEQFF. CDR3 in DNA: TGCGCCAGCAGACAACGACTAGCGGGAGTTTACAATGAGCAGTTCTTC.

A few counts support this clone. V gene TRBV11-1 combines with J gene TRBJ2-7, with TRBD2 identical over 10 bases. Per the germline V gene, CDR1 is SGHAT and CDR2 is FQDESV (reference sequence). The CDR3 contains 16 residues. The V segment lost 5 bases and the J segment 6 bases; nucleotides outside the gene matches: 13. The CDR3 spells CASSPWLAGEWSEQYF. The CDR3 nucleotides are TGTGCCAGCAGCCCCTGGCTAGCGGGAGAATGGAGCGAGCAGTACTTC.

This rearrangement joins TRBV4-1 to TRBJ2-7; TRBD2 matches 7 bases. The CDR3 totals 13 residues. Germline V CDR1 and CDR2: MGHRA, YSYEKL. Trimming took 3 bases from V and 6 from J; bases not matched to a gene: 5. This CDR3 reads CASSHGGGGEQYF. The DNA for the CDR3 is TGCGCCAGCAGCCATGGCGGGGGTGGCGAGCAGTACTTC.

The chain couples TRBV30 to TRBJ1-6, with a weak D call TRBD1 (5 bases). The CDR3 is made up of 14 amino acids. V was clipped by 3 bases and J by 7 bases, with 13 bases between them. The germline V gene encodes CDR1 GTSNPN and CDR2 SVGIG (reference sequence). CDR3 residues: CAWSTGGGNSPLHF. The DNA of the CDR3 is TGTGCCTGGAGCACAGGCGGCGGAAATTCACCCCTCCACTTT. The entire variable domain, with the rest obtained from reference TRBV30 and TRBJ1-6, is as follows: SQTIHQWPATLVQPVGSPLSLECTVEGTSNPNLYWYRQAAGRGLQLLFYSVGIGQISSEVPQNLSASRPQDRQFILSSKKLLLSDSGFYLCAWSTGGGNSPLHFGNGTRLTVT.

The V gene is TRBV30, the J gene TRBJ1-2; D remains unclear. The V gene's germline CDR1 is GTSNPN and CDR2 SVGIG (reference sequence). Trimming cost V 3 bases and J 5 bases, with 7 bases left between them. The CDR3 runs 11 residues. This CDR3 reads CAWSVRYGYTF. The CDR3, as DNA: TGTGCCTGGAGCGTACGGTATGGCTACACCTTC.

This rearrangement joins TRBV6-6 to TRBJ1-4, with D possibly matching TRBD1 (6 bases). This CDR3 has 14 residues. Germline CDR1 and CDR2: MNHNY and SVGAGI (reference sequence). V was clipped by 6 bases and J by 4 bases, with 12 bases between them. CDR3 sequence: CASRLEGVNEKLFF. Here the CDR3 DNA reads TGTGCCAGCAGACTCGAGGGGGTTAATGAAAAACTGTTTTTT.